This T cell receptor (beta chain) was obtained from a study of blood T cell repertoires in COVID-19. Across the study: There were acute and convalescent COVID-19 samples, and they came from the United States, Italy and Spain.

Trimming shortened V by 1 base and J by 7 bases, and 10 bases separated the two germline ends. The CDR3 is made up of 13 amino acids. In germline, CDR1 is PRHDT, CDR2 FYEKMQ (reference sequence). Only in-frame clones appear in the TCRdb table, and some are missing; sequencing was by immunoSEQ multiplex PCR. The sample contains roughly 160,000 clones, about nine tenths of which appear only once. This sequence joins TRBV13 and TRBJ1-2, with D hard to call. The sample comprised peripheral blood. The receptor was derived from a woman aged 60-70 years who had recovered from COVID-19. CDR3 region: CASSLVTRPGYTF. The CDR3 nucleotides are TGTGCCAGCAGCTTAGTAACGCGTCCTGGCTACACCTTC.